Sequencing of this T cell receptor (beta chain) was carried out in a study of blood T cell repertoires in COVID-19. Across the whole study: COVID-19 samples, acute and convalescent, were from the United States, Italy and Spain.

The V gene's germline CDR1 is KGHSH and CDR2 LQKENI. Trimming shortened V by 3 bases and J by 0 bases, and 12 bases separated the two germline ends. The length of the CDR3 is 16 residues. Original methodology: For nucleated cells, counts were estimated from reference gene primer amplification. Generated by immunoSEQ multiplex PCR, the TCRdb table keeps only in-frame clones and is missing some. That table furnishes V, J and clone size, whereas the DNA furnished D and trimming. The sample carries about 39,000 clones, more than 75% recorded once. This TCR derives from a man aged 45-65 years with active or convalescent COVID-19. The rearrangement links TRBV18 to TRBJ1-3; no clear D. The sample was peripheral blood. The chain's CDR3 is CASSPTEDYSGNTIYF. CDR3 bases: TGTGCCAGCTCACCCACCGAGGACTACTCTGGAAACACCATATATTTT.